This T cell receptor beta chain comes out of a study of cytomegalovirus exposure and HLA in healthy donors. For this clone: What it binds is not known.

Separate from the roughly 730-subject first cohort, the 120-subject validation cohort was the one that the donors belonged to. V was pared by 7 bases and J by 5 bases, with 13 bases of the junction left unmatched. This CDR3 is 16 amino acids long. Germline CDR1 is SNHLY and CDR2 is FYNNEI. Assay: immunoSEQ multiplex PCR; the TCRdb copy retains only in-frame clones and omits some. Here the sample spans 50,000 or so clones, around 94% being singletons. The study, taken as a whole, reports: Researchers counted around 180 TCR beta chains as cytomegalovirus-associated. Reported results showed that the classifier diagnosed cytomegalovirus status with high specificity and sensitivity. Rare TCR sequences dominated, though some public TCRs recurred in many donors.

This TCR derives from a young man in good health and CMV-seronegative. The V gene is TRBV2, the J gene TRBJ2-3; the match to TRBD1 covers 9 bases. Sequencing input: PBMCs. CDR3 DNA: TGTGCCAGCATGCGATACAGGGACAGGGAAAAAGATACGCAGTATTTT. Translating it yields CASMRYRDREKDTQYF.